This entry lists 27 T cell receptor beta chains sequenced from one sample in a study of tumor-infiltrating lymphocytes in primary liver carcinoma. The authors made TCR beta cDNA from 400 to 550 ng total RNA with a constant-region primer. Three-round nested multiplex PCR performed with slightly modified ARM-PCR produced the TCR beta libraries. TRBV1-TRBV30 forward primers paired with a C-beta reverse primer drove the first two PCR rounds, roughly 10 cycles each. MiXCR was run by TCRdb on the multiplex PCR reads, yielding one entry per CDR3 protein. The sample has around 170,000 distinct CDR3 sequences, about 55% seen once. The blood RNA (from unsorted whole blood) was obtained, and germline DNA was also extracted. Sequencing was done on a sample of peripheral blood. The receptors shown here come from a middle-aged man with primary liver carcinoma and hepatitis B virus infection.

Concerning this clonotype: It may be a read error: a sequence one base away is much more abundant. This CDR3 fails to terminate in the conserved phenylalanine or tryptophan, so it likely reflects a read error. The gene calls are TRBV29-1 and TRBJ2-5; no reliable D call. The CDR3 extends over 11 amino acids. Germline V gene data show CDR1 as SQVTM and CDR2 as ANQGSEA. V lost 8 bases, J lost 4 bases, and 11 bases lay in between. CDR3 nucleotides: TGCAGCACCTCGAAGTCAGAGACCCAGTACTCC. This codes for CSTSKSETQYS.

Concerning this clonotype itself: At one end the junction does not follow the germline gene, possibly because of a read error. V and J are TRBV11-2 and TRBJ2-1, with 7 bases identical to TRBD2. The CDR3 is 18 amino acids. The V gene's germline CDR1 is SGHAT and CDR2 FQNNGV. For the CDR3, the DNA is TGTGCCAGCAGCTTAGGTCAGTGGACTAGTGGCTCCTACGATGAGCAGTTCTTC. Its translation: CASSLGQWTSGSYDEQFF.

This chain joins TRBV11-2 and TRBJ2-7; perhaps TRBD2 as D (5 bases). CDR1 is SGHAT and CDR2 is FQNNGV in the germline V gene. This CDR3 has 12 residues. Deletions cut 4 bases from V and 9 bases from J, with 13 bases between. This CDR3 is CASSSEMGRQYF. The CDR3 DNA sequence: TGTGCCAGCAGCTCCGAAATGGGGAGGCAGTACTTC.

The chain links TRBV10-3 to TRBJ2-1; D is undetermined. CDR1 ENHRY and CDR2 SYGVKD come from the germline V gene. Trimming pared 7 bases from V and 5 bases from J, leaving 12 bases between. CDR3 length: 13 residues. The CDR3 is CAITPDDHNEQFF. For the CDR3, the DNA is TGTGCCATCACCCCGGACGATCACAATGAGCAGTTCTTC.

On this clonotype: A junction boundary mismatches the germline segment, possibly from a read error. This chain connects TRBV12-3 or TRBV12-4 to TRBJ2-5; D remains ambiguous. The CDR3 is 11 amino acids. The CDR3 region is CACSFQETQYF. The CDR3 bases are TGTGCCTGCAGTTTCCAAGAGACCCAGTACTTC.

With respect to this clonotype: This could be a read error, since a much larger clone is one nucleotide away. V is TRBV12-3 or TRBV12-4 and J is TRBJ2-5; perhaps TRBD2 as D (5 bases). This CDR3 has 11 residues. The CDR3: CASSASGSRHF. CDR3 DNA: TGTGCCAGCAGTGCCTCGGGAAGTCGGCACTTC.

Of note for this clonotype: Mismatch with germline at one junction end may stem from a read error. V gene TRBV11-2 combines with J gene TRBJ2-3; the D is unclear. Per germline, CDR1 SGHAT and CDR2 FQNNGV. This CDR3 region has 13 residues. The CDR3 loop is CASSFYQADTQYF. The CDR3 DNA reads as TGTGCTAGCAGTTTTTATCAGGCAGATACGCAGTATTTT.

The chain recombines TRBV12-5 with TRBJ2-5, with D unresolved. Germline CDR1 and CDR2: LGHNT and FRNRAP. The V end lost 6 bases, the J end lost 2 bases, and 10 bases lay between the germline ends. CDR3 length: 13 amino acids. The CDR3 sequence is CASGLGPQETQYF. As DNA, the CDR3 is TGTGCTAGTGGCCTCGGACCACAAGAGACCCAGTACTTC.

The chain combines TRBV6-6 with TRBJ2-5; unclear D gene. Trimming took 2 bases from V and 2 from J, leaving 6 bases between them. CDR3 size: 13 residues. CDR1 is MNHNY and CDR2 is SVGAGI in the germline V gene (reference sequence). This CDR3 reads CASSYLDQETQYF. DNA of the CDR3: TGTGCCAGCAGTTACCTAGATCAAGAGACCCAGTACTTC.

For this clonotype: An end of the junction differs from the germline gene, which may be a read error. V gene TRBV11-2 combines with J gene TRBJ2-3; perhaps TRBD1 as D (6 bases). This CDR3 has 18 residues. Germline CDR1 reads SGHAT; CDR2 reads FQNNGV. The DNA for the CDR3 is TGTGCCATCAGCTTAAATTTGGATAGGGGGACGGAAACAGACACGCAGTATTTT. This translates into CAISLNLDRGTETDTQYF.

This clonotype was seen a handful of times. The chain carries TRBV4-1 and TRBJ2-7; weak D call: TRBD1 (6 bases). The germline V gene has CDR1 MGHRA and CDR2 YSYEKL. V was shortened by 0 bases and J by 2 bases, with 11 bases between the two germline ends. This CDR3 contains 15 residues. The DNA for the CDR3 is TGCGCCAGCAGCCAAGAATGGGACACCACCTACGAGCAGTACTTC. It specifies CASSQEWDTTYEQYF.

On this clonotype: A much larger clone is a single base away; this may be a read error. The conserved phenylalanine or tryptophan normally closing the CDR3 is absent here, so this likely arose from a read error. The chain joins TRBV6-6 to TRBJ2-7; unclear D gene. The length of the CDR3 is 12 residues. Trimming took 4 bases from V and 4 from J, leaving 8 bases between them. Looked up from germline, CDR1 is MNHNY and CDR2 is SVGAGI (reference sequence). CDR3 DNA: TGTGCCAGCAGTTCGGTACTTTACGAGCAGTACTCC. It translates to CASSSVLYEQYS.

With respect to this clonotype: The CDR3 ends on some other residue instead of the conserved phenylalanine or tryptophan, so this is likely a read error. The rearrangement links TRBV12-3 or TRBV12-4 to TRBJ2-1, with D tentatively TRBD2 (7 bases). Trimming took 5 bases from V and 4 from J, leaving 18 bases between them. The CDR3 loop spans 16 amino acids. The CDR3 DNA follows: TGTGCCAGCAGTGTCCTCGGGGGCGGGAGTTACAATGAGCAGTTCCTT. Its translation: CASSVLGGGSYNEQFL.

To note about this clonotype: One end of the junction is discordant with germline, which a read error may explain. This sequence joins TRBV11-2 and TRBJ2-7, with TRBD2 matching over 9 bases. The CDR3 is 15 residues long. Germline CDR1 and CDR2: SGHAT and FQNNGV. As DNA, the CDR3 is TGCGCCAGCAGCTCGTTAGCGGGAGCGAGCCTCGAGCAGTACTTC. As protein: CASSSLAGASLEQYF.

The CDR3 DNA is TGCAGCGTTGAAGATCCGGAGGGCAGCGCGGATGGCTACACCTTC. Its translation: CSVEDPEGSADGYTF. The chain couples TRBV29-1 to TRBJ1-2; D uncertain. Germline V gene sequence: CDR1 SQVTM, CDR2 ANQGSEA. The CDR3 totals 15 residues. Trimming took off 0 bases at V and 6 bases at J, with 17 bases between the two ends.

The sample holds many counts of this clonotype. The J gene is TRBJ1-3, the V gene TRBV6-6; no definite D call. The germline V gene has CDR1 MNHNY and CDR2 SVGAGI (reference sequence). This CDR3 is built from 13 residues. Trimming pared 0 bases from V and 4 bases from J, leaving 4 bases between. The CDR3 here is CASSYSRGNTIYF. In DNA, the CDR3 is TGTGCCAGCAGTTACTCGAGAGGAAACACCATATATTTT.

A remark on this clonotype: A junction end diverges from the germline sequence, so it may reflect a read error. The chain combines TRBV6-1 with TRBJ2-5; D unclear. The CDR3 totals 15 residues. Germline loops: CDR1 MNHNS, CDR2 SASEGT. Here the CDR3 DNA reads TGTGTCAGCTTGCCCACCCTCGGTCAGGAAGAGACCCAGTACTTC. It is translated as CVSLPTLGQEETQYF.

This clonotype was counted once. The J gene is TRBJ2-3, the V gene TRBV6-5, with D unclear. CDR3 length: 14 amino acids. Per germline, CDR1 MNHEY and CDR2 SVGAGI. The V gene lost 5 bases and the J gene lost 0 bases, with 9 bases spanning the gap. In DNA form, the CDR3 reads TGTGCCAGCAGTCCAGTGACTAGCACAGATACGCAGTATTTT. The encoded protein is CASSPVTSTDTQYF.

This chain uses TRBV2 with TRBJ2-7, with TRBD2 matching over 8 bases. Germline-derived CDR1 and CDR2 are SNHLY and FYNNEI. Trimming at V came to 3 bases and at J to 7 bases, leaving 5 bases not matched to a gene. CDR3 length equals 13 residues. As DNA, the CDR3 is TGTGCCAGCAGTGACGGGGGGGCGGCTGAGCAGTACTTC. Amino acids: CASSDGGAAEQYF.

The V and J genes are TRBV10-3 and TRBJ2-5, with D possibly TRBD2 on 5 matching bases. CDR1 is ENHRY and CDR2 is SYGVKD in the germline V gene. This CDR3 region has 15 residues. V gave up 3 bases and J gave up 4 bases, with 15 bases separating them. CDR3 in DNA: TGTGCCATCAGTGACCGGGCACCCGAGGGAGAGACCCAGTACTTC. Translation: CAISDRAPEGETQYF.

Notes on this clonotype: A read error may account for a junction end that differs from germline. The chain uses TRBV6-6 and TRBJ2-6; D may be TRBD1 (5 bases). The CDR3 has 14 amino acids. Germline V CDR1 and CDR2: MNHNY, SVGAGI (reference sequence). CDR3 sequence: CDSNGDSGANVVTF. The CDR3 bases are TGTGACAGCAACGGTGACTCTGGGGCCAACGTCGTGACTTTC.

This clonotype was counted between two and nine times. V is TRBV6-2 or TRBV6-3 and J is TRBJ2-7; D gene uncertain. Per the germline V gene, CDR1 is MNHEY and CDR2 is SVGEGT. Trimming left V 2 bases short and J 5 bases short, with 10 bases between. This CDR3 spans 13 amino acids. CDR3 sequence (DNA): TGTGCCAGCAGTTACGACTTGGTTGACGAGCAGTACTTC. Encoded protein: CASSYDLVDEQYF.

This clonotype is a singleton in its sample. Its ends do not fully match the called genes, so a read error is possible. The chain has TRBV4-1 and TRBJ2-6; D is possibly TRBD1 (5 bases). Per the germline V gene, CDR1 is MGHRA and CDR2 is YSYEKL. This CDR3 is built from 17 residues. In nucleotides, the CDR3 is TGCGCAAGCAGCCAAGGTCCAGGAGCCATTGGGGCCAATGTCCTGACTTTC. Protein: CASSQGPGAIGANVLTF.

This clonotype was detected once. The junction shows a germline mismatch at one end, possibly a read error. The rearrangement links TRBV11-2 to TRBJ2-4; D remains unclear. CDR1 is SGHAT, CDR2 FQNNGV, per germline. The CDR3 runs to 15 residues. The chain's CDR3 is CANSLDIGLGNIQYF. The CDR3 nucleotides read TGTGCCAACAGCTTAGATATAGGGCTCGGAAACATTCAGTACTTT.

The chain links TRBV11-2 to TRBJ1-4, with D unresolved. CDR1 and CDR2 from the germline V gene are SGHAT and FQNNGV. The V gene lost 8 bases and the J gene lost 8 bases, with 18 bases spanning the gap. CDR3 length equals 14 residues. The CDR3 coding sequence is TGTGCCAGCGGCTCGGGCCCGGGAGGCGAAAAACTGTTTTTT. Translation: CASGSGPGGEKLFF.

The sample holds one count of this clonotype. Germline is not matched at one junction end, which may reflect a read error. V gene TRBV2 combines with J gene TRBJ1-2; 8 bases align to TRBD1. Looked up from germline, CDR1 is SNHLY and CDR2 is FYNNEI. The CDR3 spans 12 residues. The DNA for the CDR3 is TGTGCTAGCAGTAACCAGGGGGCTGATAACACCTTC. Translating gives CASSNQGADNTF.

The J gene is TRBJ2-1, the V gene TRBV12-3 or TRBV12-4; D uncertain. Trimming took off 5 bases at V and 4 bases at J, with 9 bases between the two ends. The CDR3 has 13 residues. The CDR3 DNA reads TGTGCCAGCAGTAAAGACTCTTACAATGAGCAGTTCTTC. Translated: CASSKDSYNEQFF.